This entry concerns a single TCR beta chain. Sequenced by immunoSEQ multiplex PCR; TCRdb stores in-frame clones only, minus some. The table lists approximately 710,000 clones, about 90% of them singletons. This sample stems from a study of shared clonotypes between healthy human individuals. Study-wide background: Donors had three CD4 naive, three CD4 memory, two CD8 naive and one CD8 memory plate apiece.

The origin of this receptor is a man in his late teens or twenties in good health. Some clones in this sample may be carry-over from other donors' samples. Sequenced: memory CD8+ T cells from PBMCs. The subset denotes: CD45RO+ cells pooled with CCR7-negative TemRA cells.

CDR3: CASSVGLGNREKLFF. CDR3 DNA sequence: TGTGCCAGCAGCGTAGGCTTGGGGAATCGAGAAAAACTGTTTTTT. The rearrangement uses TRBV9 and TRBJ1-4; D is unclear. CDR1 is SGDLS and CDR2 is YYNGEE in the germline V gene. Trimming stripped 0 bases from V and 8 bases from J, with 14 bases between. The CDR3 sequence is 15 residues long.